This T cell receptor beta chain was observed in a study of PD-1 blockade in mismatch repair-deficient tumors. Study conclusions and caveats: Tumor-resident clones, often undetectable pretreatment in blood, expanded then contracted after pembrolizumab.

PCR or immunohistochemistry showed mismatch repair deficiency in every enrolled patient. TCRs were sequenced from a few patients responding to pembrolizumab. TCRdb's table, derived via immunoSEQ multiplex PCR, lists solely in-frame clones and lacks some. This table has approximately 51,000 clones, 65% to 85% appearing once. This clone is labeled medium-sized. Its antigen is currently unknown. The CDR3 contains 12 residues. The germline V and J ends were trimmed by 4 bases and 11 bases, with 14 bases remaining between them. Germline CDR1 MNHNY, CDR2 SVGAGI (reference sequence). The source was peripheral blood, collected approximately 18 weeks after starting pembrolizumab. This receptor was taken from an adult with mismatch repair-deficient cancer. The chain carries TRBV6-6 and TRBJ1-1, with D perhaps TRBD1 (5 bases). The CDR3 loop is CASSSRRDEAFF. The CDR3 coding sequence is TGTGCCAGCAGTTCTCGCAGGGATGAGGCTTTCTTT.